These T cell receptor beta chains were read from a single sample in a study of T cell responses to AZD1222 COVID-19 vaccine. Libraries were prepared by immunoSEQ multiplex PCR; TCRdb keeps only in-frame clonotypes and omits some of them. The sample holds 120,000 or so clones; 75% to 90% are singletons and the top ten take 3.1%. Specimen: peripheral blood, collected on day 0 of AZD1222 vaccination. These receptors originate from an adult in good health. Each CDR3 is given with its conserved first and last residue. The order of the fields is J gene, D gene, V gene, CDR3 length, CDR3 protein, CDR3 DNA. D genes are given only for firm matches.

TRBJ1-1,-,TRBV5-6,16,CASSPIRAALNTEAFF,TGTGCCAGCAGCCCAATCCGGGCAGCCTTGAACACTGAAGCTTTCTTT
TRBJ2-4,TRBD2,TRBV6-1,18,CASSGTSGGELAKNIQYF,TGTGCCAGCAGTGGGACTAGCGGGGGGGAACTAGCCAAAAACATTCAGTACTTC
TRBJ2-1,-,TRBV7-3,12,CASSLKGNEQFF,TGTGCCAGCAGCTTAAAGGGCAATGAGCAGTTCTTC
TRBJ2-3,-,TRBV7-2,12,CASSLQRDTQYF,TGTGCCAGCAGCTTACAGCGCGATACGCAGTATTTT
TRBJ1-3,TRBD1,TRBV19,16,CASSTQTGATGNTIYF,TGTGCCAGTAGTACACAGACAGGGGCGACTGGAAACACCATATATTTT
TRBJ2-7,-,TRBV5-5,13,CASSLLRGYEQYF,TGTGCCAGCAGCTTGTTAAGGGGGTACGAGCAGTACTTC
TRBJ2-7,-,TRBV28,16,CASSFRTGPKSYEQYF,TGTGCCAGCAGTTTTAGAACAGGCCCAAAATCCTACGAGCAGTACTTC
TRBJ2-2,-,TRBV2,14,CASQGTSNTGELFF,TGTGCCAGCCAGGGGACAAGTAACACCGGGGAGCTGTTTTTT
TRBJ1-6,-,TRBV27,15,CASSLNGAGNSPLHF,TGTGCCAGCAGTTTAAACGGGGCGGGAAATTCACCCCTCCACTTT
TRBJ2-5,-,TRBV2,14,CASSRRDPQETQYF,TGTGCCAGCAGCCGCCGGGACCCCCAAGAGACCCAGTACTTC
TRBJ2-1,TRBD2,TRBV28,20,CASSLGPRLAGGRLSNEQFF,TGTGCCAGCAGTTTAGGCCCCAGGCTAGCGGGAGGGAGGCTCTCCAATGAGCAGTTCTTC
TRBJ2-3,-,TRBV30,15,CAWSVVPGGTDTQYF,TGTGCCTGGAGTGTAGTGCCGGGCGGCACAGATACGCAGTATTTT
TRBJ2-1,TRBD2,TRBV6-2/TRBV6-3,15,CASSYTSGQYNEQFF,TGTGCCAGCAGTTACACTAGCGGTCAGTACAATGAGCAGTTCTTC
TRBJ2-7,-,TRBV5-1,15,CASREGVADSYEQYF,TGCGCCAGCAGGGAGGGAGTAGCGGACTCCTACGAGCAGTACTTC
TRBJ2-7,TRBD1,TRBV19,13,CASSMTGTYEQYF,TGTGCCAGTAGTATGACAGGGACCTACGAGCAGTACTTC
TRBJ2-7,-,TRBV25-1,15,CASSLRLGKGYEQYF,TGTGCCAGCAGCTTAAGGCTGGGGAAGGGCTACGAGCAGTACTTC
TRBJ2-1,-,TRBV24-1,15,CATSDPRTLLNEQFF,TGTGCCACCAGTGATCCTAGGACCCTCCTGAATGAGCAGTTCTTC
TRBJ1-1,-,TRBV5-1,17,CASSLRTIRDRALEAFF,TGCGCCAGCAGCTTGCGGACCATCAGAGACCGGGCCCTTGAAGCTTTCTTT